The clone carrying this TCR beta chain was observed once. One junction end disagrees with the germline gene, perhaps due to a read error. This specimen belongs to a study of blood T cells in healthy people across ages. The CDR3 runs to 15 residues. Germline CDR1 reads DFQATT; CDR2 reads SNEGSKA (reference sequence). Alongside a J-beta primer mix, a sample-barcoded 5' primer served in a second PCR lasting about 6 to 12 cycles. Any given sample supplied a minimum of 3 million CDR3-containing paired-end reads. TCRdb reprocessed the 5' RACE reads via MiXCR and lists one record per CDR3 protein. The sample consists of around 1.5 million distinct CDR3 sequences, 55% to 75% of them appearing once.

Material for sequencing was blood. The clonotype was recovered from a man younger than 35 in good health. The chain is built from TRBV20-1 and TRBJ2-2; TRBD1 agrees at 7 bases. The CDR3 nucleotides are TGCGGTGCACCCTCGCGGACAGGGAACACCGGGGAGCTGTTTTTT. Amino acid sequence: CGAPSRTGNTGELFF.